In this sample, the clone carrying this T cell receptor beta chain turned up a few times. Its antigen remains unknown. The sample is drawn from a study of early stage breast cancer tumors. Study findings and constraints: Tumors had around 2.4-fold higher T cell density than normal breast.

Libraries were prepared by immunoSEQ multiplex PCR; TCRdb keeps only in-frame clonotypes and omits some of them. The sample consists of fewer than 25,000 clones, less than 75% of them appearing once. Per the germline V gene, CDR1 is MDHEN and CDR2 is SYDVKM. Losses at the gene ends were 5 bases for V and 5 bases for J; bases not matched to a gene: 10. This CDR3 spans 16 amino acids. Each tumor contributed about 17-55 mg of diced tissue. The sequencing sample was made of breast tumor tissue. This TCR was sampled from a person between 55 and 70 years old with breast cancer. This rearrangement joins TRBV28 to TRBJ1-5; 9 bases map to TRBD1. The CDR3 sequence is CASSPGTGKGDQPQHF. Written as DNA, the CDR3 is TGTGCCAGCAGTCCCGGGACAGGGAAGGGGGATCAGCCCCAGCATTTT. The full variable domain, its missing parts supplied by reference TRBV28 and TRBJ1-5, is DVKVTQSSRYLVKRTGEKVFLECVQDMDHENMFWYRQDPGLGLRLIYFSYDVKMKEKGDIPEGYSVSREKKERFSLILESASTNQTSMYLCASSPGTGKGDQPQHFGDGTRLSIL.